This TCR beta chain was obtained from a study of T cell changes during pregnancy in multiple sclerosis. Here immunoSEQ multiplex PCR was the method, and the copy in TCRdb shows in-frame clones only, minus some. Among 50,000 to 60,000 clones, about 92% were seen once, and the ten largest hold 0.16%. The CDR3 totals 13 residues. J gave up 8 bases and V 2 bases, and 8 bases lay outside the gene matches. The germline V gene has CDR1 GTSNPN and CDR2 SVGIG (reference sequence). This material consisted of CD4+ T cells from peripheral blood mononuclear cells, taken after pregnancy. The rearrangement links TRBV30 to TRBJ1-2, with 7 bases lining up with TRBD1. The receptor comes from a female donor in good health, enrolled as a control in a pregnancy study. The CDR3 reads CAWSRQGGEGYTF. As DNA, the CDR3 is TGTGCCTGGAGTCGACAGGGTGGAGAGGGCTACACCTTC.